This section outlines one T cell receptor beta chain sequence together with its context. The CDR3 has 17 amino acids. Trimming cost V 6 bases and J 2 bases, with 20 bases left between them. CDR1 is SEHNR and CDR2 is FQNEAQ in the germline V gene (reference sequence). The sample originates from a study of T cells in Graves' hyperthyroidism and ophthalmopathy. Amplification targeted TCR beta CDR3 regions from RNA transcripts. HTBI primers drove first-round RT-PCR of the TCR CDR3. TCRdb fed the multiplex PCR reads into MiXCR, producing one record per CDR3 protein. The data contain approximately 870,000 distinct CDR3 sequences, around 39% of them singletons.

Sequencing was carried out using blood. The source of this sequence is a man aged 18 to 30 with Graves' hyperthyroidism. The V call is TRBV7-9, the J call TRBJ1-3; D unresolved. CDR3 region: CASRQPLSRLTGNTIYF. The CDR3 coding sequence is TGTGCCAGCAGACAACCGCTTTCAAGGCTCACTGGAAACACCATATATTTT.